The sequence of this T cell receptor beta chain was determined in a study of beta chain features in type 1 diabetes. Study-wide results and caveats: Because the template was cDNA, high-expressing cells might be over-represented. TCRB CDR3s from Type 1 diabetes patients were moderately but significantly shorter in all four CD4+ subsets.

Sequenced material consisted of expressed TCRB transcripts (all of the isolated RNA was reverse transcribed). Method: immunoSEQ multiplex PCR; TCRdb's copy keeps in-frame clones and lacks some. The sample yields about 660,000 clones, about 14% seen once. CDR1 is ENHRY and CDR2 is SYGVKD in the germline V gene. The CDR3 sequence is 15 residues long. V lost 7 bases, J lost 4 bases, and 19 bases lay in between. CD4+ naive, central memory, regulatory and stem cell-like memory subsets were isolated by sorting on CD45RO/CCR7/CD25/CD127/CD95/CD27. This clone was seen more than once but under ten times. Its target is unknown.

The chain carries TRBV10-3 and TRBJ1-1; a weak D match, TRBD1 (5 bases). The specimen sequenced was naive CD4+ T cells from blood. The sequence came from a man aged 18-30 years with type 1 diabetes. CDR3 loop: CAITQGAGPRTEAFF. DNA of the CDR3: TGTGCCATCACCCAAGGGGCAGGGCCGCGCACTGAAGCTTTCTTT.